This T cell receptor (beta chain) was sequenced during a study of T-cell reconstitution after alpha-beta-depleted transplantation in children. General observations from the study: T-cell numbers and diversity, one year after transplant, stemmed largely from T cells that were newly produced. Expanded graft clones, several hundred of them, were reportedly the source of alpha-beta T cells about two months after transplant.

Construction of the TCRbeta library involved unique molecular identifiers. Via MiXCR, TCRdb re-called the PCR reads, giving one row per CDR3 protein. This sample has 670,000 or so distinct CDR3 sequences, with about an eighth found just once. CDR3 length equals 14 residues. Trimming stripped 1 base from V and 5 bases from J, with 9 bases between. From germline, CDR1 is SEHNR and CDR2 FQNEAQ (reference sequence). In the case of this clonotype: No antigen is known for it.

The clonotype originates from a girl aged 2 to 10 with congenital amegakaryocytic thrombocytopenia, due to receive a stem cell transplant. The gene calls are TRBV7-9 and TRBJ1-5; the D is unclear. The specimen was PBMCs, collected before TCRalphabeta/CD19-depleted stem cell transplant. CDR3 coding DNA: TGTGCCAGCAGCTTAGATCCGCCAGATCAGCCCCAGCATTTT. Protein: CASSLDPPDQPQHF.